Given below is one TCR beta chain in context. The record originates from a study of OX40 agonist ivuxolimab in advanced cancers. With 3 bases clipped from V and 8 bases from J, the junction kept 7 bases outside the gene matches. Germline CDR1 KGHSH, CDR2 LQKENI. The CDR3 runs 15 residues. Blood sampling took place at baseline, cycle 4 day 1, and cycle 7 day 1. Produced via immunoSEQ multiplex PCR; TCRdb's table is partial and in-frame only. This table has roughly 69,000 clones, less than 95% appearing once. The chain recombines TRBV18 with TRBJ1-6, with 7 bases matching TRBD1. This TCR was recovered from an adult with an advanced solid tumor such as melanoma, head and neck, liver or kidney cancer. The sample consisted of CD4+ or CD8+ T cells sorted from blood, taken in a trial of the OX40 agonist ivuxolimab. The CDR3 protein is CASSPTSGTDSPLHF. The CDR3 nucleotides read TGTGCCAGCTCACCCACTTCCGGGACAGATTCACCCCTCCACTTT.